This T cell receptor (beta chain) was obtained from a study of shared clonotypes between healthy human individuals. Study information: For every donor, three CD4 naive, three CD4 memory, two CD8 naive and one CD8 memory plates were used.

Sequencing was performed with immunoSEQ multiplex PCR; in TCRdb, only in-frame clones are kept and a portion is missing. The sample consists of roughly 640,000 clones, 74% of them appearing once. The CDR3 runs to 14 residues. The ends were cut back, 3 bases at V and 9 bases at J, with 17 bases in the middle. Germline V lookup: CDR1 SGHTA, CDR2 FQGNSA. Donors, without exception, were Caucasian adults residing in Nashville, Tennessee. In the CD4+ fraction, cells were divided into CD45RA+ naive and CD45RA-negative memory subsets. The sequence was obtained from a woman in her twenties or thirties in good health. The specimen was memory CD4+ T cells sorted from blood. As to subset: CD45RA-negative fraction. The rearrangement links TRBV7-2 to TRBJ1-2, with TRBD1 as a possible D gene (6 bases). The CDR3 DNA is TGTGCCAGCAGCTTGTCACCGGGACAAGGGAGCTACACCTTC. It specifies CASSLSPGQGSYTF.